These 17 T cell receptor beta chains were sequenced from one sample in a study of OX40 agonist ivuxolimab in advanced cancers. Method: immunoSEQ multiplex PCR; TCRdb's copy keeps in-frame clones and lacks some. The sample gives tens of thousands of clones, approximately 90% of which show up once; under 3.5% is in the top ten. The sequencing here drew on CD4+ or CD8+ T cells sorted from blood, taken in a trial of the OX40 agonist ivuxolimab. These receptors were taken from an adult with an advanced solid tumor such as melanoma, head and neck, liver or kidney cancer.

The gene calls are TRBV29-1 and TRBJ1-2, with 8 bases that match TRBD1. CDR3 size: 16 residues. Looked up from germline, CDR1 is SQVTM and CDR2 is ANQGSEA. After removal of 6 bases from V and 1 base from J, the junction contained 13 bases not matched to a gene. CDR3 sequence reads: CSVGTGGIGVNYGYTF. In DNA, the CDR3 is TGCAGCGTCGGGACAGGCGGAATCGGGGTTAACTATGGCTACACCTTC.

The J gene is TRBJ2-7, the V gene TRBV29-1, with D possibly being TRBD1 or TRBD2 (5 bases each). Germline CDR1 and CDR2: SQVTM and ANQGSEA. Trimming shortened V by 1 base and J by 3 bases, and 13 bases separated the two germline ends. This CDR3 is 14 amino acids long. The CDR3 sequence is CSVEVTGRRYEQYF. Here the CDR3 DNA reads TGCAGCGTTGAAGTGACGGGACGCCGCTACGAGCAGTACTTC.

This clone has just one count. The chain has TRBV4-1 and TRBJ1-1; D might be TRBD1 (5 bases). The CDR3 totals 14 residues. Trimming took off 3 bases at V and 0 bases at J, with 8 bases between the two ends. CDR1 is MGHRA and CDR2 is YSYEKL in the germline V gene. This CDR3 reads CASSQYRMNTEAFF. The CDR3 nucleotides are TGCGCCAGCAGCCAGTACAGGATGAACACTGAAGCTTTCTTT.

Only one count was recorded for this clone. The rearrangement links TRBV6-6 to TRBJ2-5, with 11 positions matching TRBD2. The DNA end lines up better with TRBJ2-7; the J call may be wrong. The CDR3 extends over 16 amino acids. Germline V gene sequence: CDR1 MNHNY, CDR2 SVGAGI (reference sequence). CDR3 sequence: CASSPVAGGPTYEQYF. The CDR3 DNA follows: TGTGCCAGCAGTCCCGTAGCGGGAGGGCCGACCTACGAGCAGTACTTC.

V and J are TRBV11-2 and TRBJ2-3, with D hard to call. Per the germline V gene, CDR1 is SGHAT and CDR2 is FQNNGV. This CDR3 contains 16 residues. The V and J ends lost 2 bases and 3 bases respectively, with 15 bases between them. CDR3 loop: CASSLMGWGSTDTQYF. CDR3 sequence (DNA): TGTGCCAGCAGCTTAATGGGCTGGGGAAGTACAGATACGCAGTATTTT.

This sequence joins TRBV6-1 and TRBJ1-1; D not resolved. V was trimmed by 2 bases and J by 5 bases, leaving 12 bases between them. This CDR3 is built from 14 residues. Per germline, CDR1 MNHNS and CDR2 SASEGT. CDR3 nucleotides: TGTGCCAGCAGTGAATCAGGATGGGGAACTGAAGCTTTCTTT. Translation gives CASSESGWGTEAFF.

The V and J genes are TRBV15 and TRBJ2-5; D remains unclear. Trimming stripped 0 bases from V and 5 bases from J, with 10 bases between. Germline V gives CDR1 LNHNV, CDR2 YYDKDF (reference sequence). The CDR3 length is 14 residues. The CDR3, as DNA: TGTGCCACCAGCAGAGATTCCGTGGTGGAGACCCAGTACTTC. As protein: CATSRDSVVETQYF.

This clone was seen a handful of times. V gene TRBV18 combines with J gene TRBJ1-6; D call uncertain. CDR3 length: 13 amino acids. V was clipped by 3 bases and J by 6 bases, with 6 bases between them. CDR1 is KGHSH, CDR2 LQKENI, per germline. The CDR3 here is CASSPALNSPLHF. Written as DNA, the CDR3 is TGTGCCAGCTCACCGGCCCTTAATTCACCCCTCCACTTT.

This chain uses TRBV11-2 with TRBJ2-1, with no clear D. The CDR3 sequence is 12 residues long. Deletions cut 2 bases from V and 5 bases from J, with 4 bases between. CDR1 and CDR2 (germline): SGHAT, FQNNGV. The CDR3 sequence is CASSLQNNEQFF. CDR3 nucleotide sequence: TGTGCCAGCAGCTTACAAAACAATGAGCAGTTCTTC.

CDR3 protein: CASSPGGPGSSYNEQFF. The CDR3 region has the DNA TGTGCCAGCAGCCCCGGAGGGCCGGGGAGCTCCTACAATGAGCAGTTCTTC. The V gene is TRBV5-4, the J gene TRBJ2-1; D is perhaps TRBD2 (6 bases). CDR1 and CDR2 (germline): SGHNT, YYREEE (reference sequence). This CDR3 is built from 17 residues. Trimming left V 4 bases short and J 0 bases short, with 17 bases between.

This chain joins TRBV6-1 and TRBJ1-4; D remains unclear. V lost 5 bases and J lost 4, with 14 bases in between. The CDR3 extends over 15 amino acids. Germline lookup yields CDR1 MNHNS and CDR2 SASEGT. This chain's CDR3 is CASSWQRQINEKLFF. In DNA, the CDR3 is TGTGCCAGCAGTTGGCAGAGGCAAATTAATGAAAAACTGTTTTTT.

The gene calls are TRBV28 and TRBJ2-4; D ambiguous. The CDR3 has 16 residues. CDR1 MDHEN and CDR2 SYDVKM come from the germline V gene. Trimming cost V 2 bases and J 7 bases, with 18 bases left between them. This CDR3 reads CASSLSFVRSENIQYF. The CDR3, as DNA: TGTGCCAGCAGTTTAAGTTTTGTCCGTTCCGAGAACATTCAGTACTTC.

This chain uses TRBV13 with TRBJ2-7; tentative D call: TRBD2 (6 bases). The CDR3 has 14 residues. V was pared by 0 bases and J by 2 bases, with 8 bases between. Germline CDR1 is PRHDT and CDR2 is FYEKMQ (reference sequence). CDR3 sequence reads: CASSLGLAAYEQYF. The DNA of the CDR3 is TGTGCCAGCAGCTTAGGACTAGCCGCCTACGAGCAGTACTTC. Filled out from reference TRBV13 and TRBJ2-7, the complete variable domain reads AAGVIQSPRHLIKEKRETATLKCYPIPRHDTVYWYQQGPGQDPQFLISFYEKMQSDKGSIPDRFSAQQFSDYHSELNMSSLELGDSALYFCASSLGLAAYEQYFGPGTRLTVT.

The CDR3 sequence: CAISEGQGNYGYTF. CDR3 coding DNA: TGTGCCATCAGTGAGGGACAGGGAAACTATGGCTACACCTTC. The genes are TRBV10-3 and TRBJ1-2; 8 nucleotides align to TRBD1. This CDR3 is built from 14 residues. V gave up 2 bases and J gave up 2 bases; unmatched junction bases: 1. The germline CDR1 and CDR2 sequences are ENHRY and SYGVKD.

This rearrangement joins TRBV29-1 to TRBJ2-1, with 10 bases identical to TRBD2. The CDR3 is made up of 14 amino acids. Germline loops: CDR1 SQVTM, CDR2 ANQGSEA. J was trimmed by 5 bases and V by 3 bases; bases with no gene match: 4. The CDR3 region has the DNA TGCAGCGTTGAGAGCGGGAGGGCCAACAATGAGCAGTTCTTC. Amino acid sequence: CSVESGRANNEQFF.

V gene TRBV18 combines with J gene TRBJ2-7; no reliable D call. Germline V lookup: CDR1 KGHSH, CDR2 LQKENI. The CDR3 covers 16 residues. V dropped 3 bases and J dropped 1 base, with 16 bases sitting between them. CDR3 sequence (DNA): TGTGCCAGCTCACCCATGACGGCCACCACATCCTACGAGCAGTACTTC. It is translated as CASSPMTATTSYEQYF.

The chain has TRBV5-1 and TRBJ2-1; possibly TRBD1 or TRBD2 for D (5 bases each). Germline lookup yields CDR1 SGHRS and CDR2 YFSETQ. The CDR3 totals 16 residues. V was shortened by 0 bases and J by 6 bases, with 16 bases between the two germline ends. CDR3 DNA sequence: TGCGCCAGCAGCTTGGATGGGGACCCTATAGGCAATGAGCAGTTCTTC. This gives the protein CASSLDGDPIGNEQFF. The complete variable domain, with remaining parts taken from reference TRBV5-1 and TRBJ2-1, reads KAGVTQTPRYLIKTRGQQVTLSCSPISGHRSVSWYQQTPGQGLQFLFEYFSETQRNKGNFPGRFSGRQFSNSRSEMNVSTLELGDSALYLCASSLDGDPIGNEQFFGPGTRLTVL.